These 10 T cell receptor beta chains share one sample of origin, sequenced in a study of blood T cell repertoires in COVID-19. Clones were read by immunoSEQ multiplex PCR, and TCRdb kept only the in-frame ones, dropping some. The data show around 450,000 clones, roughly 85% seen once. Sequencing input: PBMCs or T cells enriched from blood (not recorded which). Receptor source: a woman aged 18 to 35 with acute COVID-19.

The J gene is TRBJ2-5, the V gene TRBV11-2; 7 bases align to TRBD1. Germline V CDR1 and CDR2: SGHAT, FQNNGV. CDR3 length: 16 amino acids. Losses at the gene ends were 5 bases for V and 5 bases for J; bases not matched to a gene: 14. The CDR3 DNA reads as TGTGCCAGCAGCCCCCGGACAGGCCGAATGGGGGAGACCCAGTACTTC. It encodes CASSPRTGRMGETQYF.

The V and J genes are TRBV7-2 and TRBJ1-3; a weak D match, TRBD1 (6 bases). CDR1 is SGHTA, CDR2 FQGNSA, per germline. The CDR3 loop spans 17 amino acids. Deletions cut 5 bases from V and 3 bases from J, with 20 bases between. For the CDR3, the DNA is TGTGCCAGCAGCCCCTATAACGTACAGGGCTTTGGAAACACCATATATTTT. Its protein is CASSPYNVQGFGNTIYF. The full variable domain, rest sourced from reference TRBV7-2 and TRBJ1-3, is GAGVSQSPSNKVTEKGKDVELRCDPISGHTALYWYRQSLGQGLEFLIYFQGNSAPDKSGLPSDRFSAERTGGSVSTLTIQRTQQEDSAVYLCASSPYNVQGFGNTIYFGEGSWLTVV.

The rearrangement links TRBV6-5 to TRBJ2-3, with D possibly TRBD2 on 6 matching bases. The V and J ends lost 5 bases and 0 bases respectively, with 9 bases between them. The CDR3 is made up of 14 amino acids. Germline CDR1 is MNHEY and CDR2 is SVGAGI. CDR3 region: CASSREYSTDTQYF. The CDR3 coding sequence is TGTGCCAGCAGTCGGGAGTACAGCACAGATACGCAGTATTTT.

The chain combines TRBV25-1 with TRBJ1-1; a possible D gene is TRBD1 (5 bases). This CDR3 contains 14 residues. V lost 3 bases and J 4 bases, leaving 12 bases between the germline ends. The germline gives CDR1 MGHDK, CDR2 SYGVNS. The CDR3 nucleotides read TGTGCCAGCAGTGATGTTGGGGGGATCACTGAAGCTTTCTTT. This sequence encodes CASSDVGGITEAFF.

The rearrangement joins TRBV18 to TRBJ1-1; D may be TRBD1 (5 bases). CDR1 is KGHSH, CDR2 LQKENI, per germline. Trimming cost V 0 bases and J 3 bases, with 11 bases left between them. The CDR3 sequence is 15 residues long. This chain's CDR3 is CASSPPYGRDTEAFF. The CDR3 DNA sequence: TGTGCCAGCTCACCACCATATGGCAGGGACACTGAAGCTTTCTTT.

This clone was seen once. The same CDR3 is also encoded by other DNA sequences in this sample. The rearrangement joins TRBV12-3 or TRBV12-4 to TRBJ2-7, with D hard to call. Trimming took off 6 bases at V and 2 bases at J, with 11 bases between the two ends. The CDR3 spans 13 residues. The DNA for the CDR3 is TGTGCCAGCAGCCCTAGACGGGCCTACGAGCAGTACTTC. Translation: CASSPRRAYEQYF.

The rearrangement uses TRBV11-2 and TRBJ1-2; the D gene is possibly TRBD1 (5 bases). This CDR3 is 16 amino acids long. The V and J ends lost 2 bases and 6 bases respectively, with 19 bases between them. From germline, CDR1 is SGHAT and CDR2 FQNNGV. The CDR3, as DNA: TGTGCCAGCAGCTTATTTAACCCAGGGTACCCGAATGGCTACACCTTC. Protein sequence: CASSLFNPGYPNGYTF.

The CDR3 nucleotides are TGTGCCAGCAGCCCCCTAAGGGGCGGGAGCGGCGATGAGCAGTTCTTC. This encodes CASSPLRGGSGDEQFF. The V gene is TRBV14, the J gene TRBJ2-1, with TRBD2 matching over 7 bases. Germline trimming cut 4 bases from V and 8 bases from J; bases unmatched to any gene: 14. CDR3 size: 16 residues. Germline CDR1 and CDR2: SGHDN and FVKESK.

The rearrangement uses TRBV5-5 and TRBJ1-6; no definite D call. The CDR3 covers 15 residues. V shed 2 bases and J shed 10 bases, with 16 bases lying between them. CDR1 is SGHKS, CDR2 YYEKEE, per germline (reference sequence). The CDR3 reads CASSFSMSGESPLHF. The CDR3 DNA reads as TGTGCCAGCAGCTTTTCCATGTCCGGGGAATCACCCCTCCACTTT.

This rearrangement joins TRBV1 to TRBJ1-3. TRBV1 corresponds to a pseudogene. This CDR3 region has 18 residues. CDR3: CTSSQESAISFSGNTIYF. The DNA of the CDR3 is TGCACCAGCAGCCAAGAAAGTGCGATTTCTTTCTCTGGAAACACCATATATTTT.